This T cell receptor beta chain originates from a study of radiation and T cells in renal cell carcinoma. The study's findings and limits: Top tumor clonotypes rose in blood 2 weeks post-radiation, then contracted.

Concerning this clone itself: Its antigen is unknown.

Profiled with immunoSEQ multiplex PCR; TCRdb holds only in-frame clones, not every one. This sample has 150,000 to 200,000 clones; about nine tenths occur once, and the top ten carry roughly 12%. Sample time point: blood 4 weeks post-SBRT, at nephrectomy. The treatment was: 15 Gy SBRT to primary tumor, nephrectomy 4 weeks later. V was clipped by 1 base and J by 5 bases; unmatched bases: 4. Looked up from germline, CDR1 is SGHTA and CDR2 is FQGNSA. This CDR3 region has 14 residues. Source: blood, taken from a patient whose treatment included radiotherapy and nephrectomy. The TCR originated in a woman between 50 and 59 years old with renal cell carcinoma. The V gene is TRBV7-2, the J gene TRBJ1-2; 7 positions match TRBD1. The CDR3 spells CASSLVTGVYGYTF. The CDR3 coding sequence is TGTGCCAGCAGCTTAGTAACAGGGGTATATGGCTACACCTTC.